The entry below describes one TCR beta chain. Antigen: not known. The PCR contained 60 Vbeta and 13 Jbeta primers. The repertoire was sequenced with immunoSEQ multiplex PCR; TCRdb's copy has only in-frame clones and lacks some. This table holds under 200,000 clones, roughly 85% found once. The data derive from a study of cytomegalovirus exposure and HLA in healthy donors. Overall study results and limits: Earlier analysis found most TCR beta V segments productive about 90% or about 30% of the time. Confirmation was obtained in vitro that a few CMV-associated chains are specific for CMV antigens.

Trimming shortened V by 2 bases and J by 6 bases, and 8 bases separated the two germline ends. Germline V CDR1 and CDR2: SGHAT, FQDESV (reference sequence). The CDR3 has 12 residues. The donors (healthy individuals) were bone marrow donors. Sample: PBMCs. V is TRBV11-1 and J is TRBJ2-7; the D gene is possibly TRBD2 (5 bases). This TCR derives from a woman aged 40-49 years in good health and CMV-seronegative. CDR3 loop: CASSLLASEQYF. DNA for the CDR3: TGTGCCAGCAGCTTACTAGCAAGCGAGCAGTACTTC.